This passage covers 22 T cell receptor beta chains from one sample sequenced in a study of blood T cell repertoires in COVID-19. TCRdb's table, derived via immunoSEQ multiplex PCR, lists solely in-frame clones and lacks some. Of hundreds of thousands of clones in the sample, approximately 89% are singletons; the top ten hold less than 3.5%. The sample taken for sequencing was peripheral blood. These receptors were collected from a woman aged 18-30 years who had recovered from COVID-19.

The CDR3, as DNA: TGTGCCAGCAGCTTATTGGATCTAGCCCCTGACACCGGGGAGCTGTTTTTT. Amino acid sequence: CASSLLDLAPDTGELFF. The chain links TRBV7-2 to TRBJ2-2, with a weak D call TRBD2 (5 bases). CDR1 SGHTA and CDR2 FQGNSA come from the germline V gene. This CDR3 spans 17 amino acids. V gave up 2 bases and J gave up 3 bases, with 16 bases separating them.

This rearrangement joins TRBV27 to TRBJ2-3; 10 nucleotides align to TRBD2. J gave up 2 bases and V 6 bases, and 11 bases lay outside the gene matches. CDR1 is MNHEY and CDR2 is SMNVEV in the germline V gene (reference sequence). This CDR3 comprises 17 residues. In nucleotides, the CDR3 is TGTGCCAGCAGCCGAACAAGGACTAGCGGTATCACAGATACGCAGTATTTT. Translation gives CASSRTRTSGITDTQYF.

The V and J genes are TRBV5-6 and TRBJ1-2; D perhaps matches TRBD1 (5 bases). This CDR3 contains 15 residues. The germline V and J ends were trimmed by 0 bases and 7 bases, with 16 bases remaining between them. Germline loops: CDR1 SGHDT, CDR2 YYEEEE. In nucleotides, the CDR3 is TGTGCCAGCAGCTTGGATAGTGCAGGGCCCGGTGGCTACACCTTC. Encoded protein: CASSLDSAGPGGYTF.

The V and J genes are TRBV28 and TRBJ2-2; 10 bases match TRBD2. The CDR3 length is 18 residues. Trimming at V came to 6 bases and at J to 0 bases, leaving 10 bases not matched to a gene. CDR1 is MDHEN and CDR2 is SYDVKM in the germline V gene. The CDR3: CASSPWGLAGANTGELFF. The CDR3 DNA reads as TGTGCCAGCAGCCCGTGGGGCCTAGCGGGGGCGAACACCGGGGAGCTGTTTTTT.

The genes are TRBV6-4 and TRBJ1-5; 9 nucleotides agree with TRBD1. The trim removed 7 bases at V and 15 bases at J, leaving 13 bases unmatched. The CDR3 spans 13 residues. In germline, CDR1 is MRHNA, CDR2 SNTAGT. CDR3 region: CASIFPGGTGRHF. The CDR3, as DNA: TGTGCCAGCATATTCCCCGGGGGGACAGGGCGGCATTTT.

The chain couples TRBV27 to TRBJ2-1, with 11 bases fitting TRBD1. Trimming took 6 bases from V and 9 from J; bases not matched to a gene: 7. CDR3 size: 14 residues. Per germline, CDR1 MNHEY and CDR2 SMNVEV (reference sequence). The CDR3 sequence: CASREGQGVGEQFF. The CDR3 nucleotides are TGTGCCAGCAGGGAGGGACAGGGGGTAGGTGAGCAGTTCTTC.

This sequence joins TRBV6-5 and TRBJ1-1; D is ambiguous. With 8 bases removed from V and 5 bases from J, the gap between germline ends came to 9 bases. The CDR3 totals 11 residues. From germline, CDR1 is MNHEY and CDR2 SVGAGI. CDR3 loop: CASESSTEAFF. CDR3 DNA sequence: TGTGCCAGCGAATCGAGTACTGAAGCTTTCTTT.

CDR3 sequence (DNA): TGCGCCAGCAGCCAAGAGGGGGGAGCTAATGAAAAACTGTTTTTT. Protein: CASSQEGGANEKLFF. This chain links TRBV4-1 with TRBJ1-4, with D perhaps matching TRBD1 (5 bases). Trimming pared 0 bases from V and 3 bases from J, leaving 8 bases between. In germline, CDR1 is MGHRA, CDR2 YSYEKL. The CDR3 runs to 15 residues.

The chain combines TRBV2 with TRBJ2-7; D call uncertain. Trimming stripped 4 bases from V and 7 bases from J, with 14 bases between. In germline, CDR1 is SNHLY, CDR2 FYNNEI. The CDR3 extends over 13 amino acids. The CDR3 nucleotides are TGTGCCAGCAGTGTGCGCCTAGTGAGTGAGCAGTACGTC. It is translated as CASSVRLVSEQYV.

This clone appeared once. This chain connects TRBV6-5 to TRBJ2-7; D is unclear. CDR3 length: 12 residues. Trimming removed 6 bases at V and 4 bases at J, with 10 bases between. Germline CDR1 is MNHEY and CDR2 is SVGAGI. For the CDR3, the DNA is TGTGCCAGCAGCGAGGCTAATTACGAGCAGTACGTC. It is translated as CASSEANYEQYV.

This chain uses TRBV23-1 with TRBJ2-1; tentatively, D is TRBD2 (5 bases). TRBV23-1 is given ORF status, its function remaining uncertain. Trimming stripped 2 bases from V and 12 bases from J, with 11 bases between. CDR3 length: 12 residues. The CDR3 is CASSQQEEGQFF. The CDR3 coding sequence is TGCGCCAGCAGTCAACAGGAGGAAGGGCAGTTCTTC.

The V call is TRBV15, the J call TRBJ2-5; maybe TRBD2 (5 bases). The germline V and J ends were trimmed by 1 base and 3 bases, with 12 bases remaining between them. The germline CDR1 and CDR2 sequences are LNHNV and YYDKDF (reference sequence). CDR3 length equals 15 residues. The CDR3: CATSRGGLQKETQYF. CDR3 bases: TGTGCCACCAGCAGAGGCGGGCTACAGAAAGAGACCCAGTACTTC.

V is TRBV11-3 and J is TRBJ1-3; maybe TRBD1 (6 bases). The ends were cut back, 5 bases at V and 4 bases at J, with 15 bases in the middle. Per the germline V gene, CDR1 is SGHNT and CDR2 is YENEEA. The CDR3 spans 15 residues. CDR3 coding DNA: TGTGCCAGCAGCCAGTTTCCGGGACACGGAAACACCATATATTTT. Protein: CASSQFPGHGNTIYF.

This sequence joins TRBV4-3 and TRBJ1-3, with D hard to call. Trimming left V 0 bases short and J 0 bases short, with 12 bases between. This CDR3 has 17 residues. Germline-derived CDR1 and CDR2 are LGHNA and YSLEER. For the CDR3, the DNA is TGCGCCAGCAGCCAAGACACGCCAGAACACTCTGGAAACACCATATATTTT. This encodes CASSQDTPEHSGNTIYF.

The gene calls are TRBV5-1 and TRBJ1-2; TRBD1 matches at 7 bases. This CDR3 region has 16 residues. Per the germline V gene, CDR1 is SGHRS and CDR2 is YFSETQ. Unmatched junction bases numbered 13, after V lost 4 bases and J lost 4 bases. The CDR3 loop is CASSPLPTDRFYGYTF. In DNA, the CDR3 is TGCGCCAGCAGCCCACTACCTACGGACAGGTTCTATGGCTACACCTTC.

Worth noting for this clone: The sample carries other DNA sequences with the same CDR3. The CDR3 DNA reads as TGTGCCAGCAGTGAAGGCCTAGCGGGGTCCTACGAGCAGTACGTC. Protein sequence: CASSEGLAGSYEQYV. This chain connects TRBV6-1 to TRBJ2-7; 9 nucleotides agree with TRBD2. The CDR3 extends over 15 amino acids. Germline V gene data show CDR1 as MNHNS and CDR2 as SASEGT. Trimming cost V 1 base and J 1 base; bases outside gene matches: 2.

The gene calls are TRBV7-2 and TRBJ1-1; D is possibly TRBD1 (5 bases). Germline values: CDR1 SGHTA, CDR2 FQGNSA. Trimming removed 5 bases at V and 7 bases at J, with 17 bases between. The CDR3 is made up of 14 amino acids. The CDR3 sequence: CASSQATASGEAFF. The CDR3 DNA sequence: TGTGCCAGCAGCCAGGCGACAGCAAGTGGTGAAGCTTTCTTT.

V usage is TRBV6-5 and J usage is TRBJ2-7, with 9 bases lining up with TRBD1. V lost 7 bases, J lost 1 base, and 5 bases stayed unmatched. The CDR3 runs to 14 residues. Germline lookup yields CDR1 MNHEY and CDR2 SVGAGI. CDR3 protein: CASTQQGASYEQYV. For the CDR3, the DNA is TGTGCCAGCACTCAACAGGGGGCGTCCTACGAGCAGTACGTC.

Worth noting for this clone: The same CDR3 also results from other DNA sequences found in this sample. This chain uses TRBV7-2 with TRBJ1-1; the D gene is possibly TRBD1 (5 bases). The CDR3 runs 13 residues. CDR1 is SGHTA and CDR2 is FQGNSA in the germline V gene. Trimming stripped 6 bases from V and 1 base from J, with 9 bases between. Written as DNA, the CDR3 is TGTGCCAGCAGTTTGGGGCGGAACACTGAAGCTTTCTTT. This sequence encodes CASSLGRNTEAFF.

The chain employs TRBV9 and TRBJ1-1; 8 nucleotides match TRBD1. CDR1 and CDR2 from the germline V gene are SGDLS and YYNGEE. The CDR3 consists of 15 residues. J lost 0 bases, V lost 4 bases, and 5 bases had no gene match. CDR3 bases: TGTGCCAGCAGCAGAGACAGGGGTCTGAACACTGAAGCTTTCTTT. As protein: CASSRDRGLNTEAFF.

J is TRBJ2-7 and V is TRBV21-1; the table's D call of TRBD2 was not tested on the DNA. TRBV21-1 is listed as a pseudogene. This CDR3 contains 17 residues. The CDR3 sequence is CASSKTIRTLSSYEQYV. DNA for the CDR3: TGTGCCAGCAGCAAAACCATTCGTACCCTGAGCTCCTACGAGCAGTACGTC.

This clone showed up just a few times. The gene calls are TRBV2 and TRBJ1-2; D ambiguous. Trimming pared 6 bases from V and 7 bases from J, leaving 18 bases between. CDR1 SNHLY and CDR2 FYNNEI come from the germline V gene. The CDR3 has 14 amino acids. The CDR3 loop reads CASRTRPGFGGYTF. CDR3 nucleotides: TGTGCCAGCAGGACCCGGCCGGGGTTCGGTGGCTACACCTTC.